This T cell receptor (beta chain) came from a study of T cells expressing NK-cell markers. Study background: HCMV serostatus: seven of eight sequenced donors positive, one negative.

With regard to this clonotype: Its antigen is still unknown.

TCRdb re-called the 5' RACE reads; every CDR3 protein appears as one record, without DNA. Reported are around 550,000 distinct CDR3 sequences; the ten largest clones contain about 3.6%. Whole-study findings and limits: The CD3+CD56-NKG2C+ fraction was also led by these clonotypes in several donors. Roughly 6 of the donors carried dominant NKG2C+ clonotypes that took up roughly 1.0-8% of their CD8+ T cells.

Sequencing used blood T cells: a sorted CD56 or NKG2C T cell subset, CD4+ or CD8+ T cells, or bulk PBMC T cells (not recorded which). The sequence was obtained from a young man in good health.

CDR3 sequence reads: CASSRGTQGRETQYF. V and J are TRBV5-1 and TRBJ2-5; TCRdb reports TRBD2, a call that lacks DNA to check it against. This CDR3 is 15 amino acids long. Germline-derived CDR1 and CDR2 are SGHRS and YFSETQ.